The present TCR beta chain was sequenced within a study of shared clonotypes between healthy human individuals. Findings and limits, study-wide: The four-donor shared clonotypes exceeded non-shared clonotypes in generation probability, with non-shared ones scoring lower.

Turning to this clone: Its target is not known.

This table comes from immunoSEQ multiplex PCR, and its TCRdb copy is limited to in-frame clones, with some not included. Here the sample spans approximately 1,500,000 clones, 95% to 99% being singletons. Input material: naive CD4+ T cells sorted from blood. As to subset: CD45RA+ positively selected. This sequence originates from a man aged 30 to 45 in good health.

The CDR3 bases are TGTGCCAGCAGAATTAGACTAGCGGGCTACACAGATACGCAGTATTTT. Translated: CASRIRLAGYTDTQYF. The chain couples TRBV11-2 to TRBJ2-3, with TRBD2 matching 10 bases. The CDR3 consists of 16 residues. The J segment lost 2 bases and the V segment lost 6 bases, leaving 8 bases of the junction unmatched. CDR1 and CDR2 from the germline V gene are SGHAT and FQNNGV.